This T cell receptor beta chain was identified during a study of beta chain features in type 1 diabetes. Findings and caveats of the study: More deletions and fewer insertions at VDJ junctions were found in patients with type 1 diabetes. A greater similarity of naive, central memory and Treg TCRB repertoires was seen among patients than among healthy donors.

Worth noting for this clone: Its cognate antigen is unknown.

From germline, CDR1 is SGHKS and CDR2 YYEKEE (reference sequence). The CDR3 has 14 residues. Trimming removed 5 bases from V and 1 base from J; junction bases left unmatched: 4. Sequenced material consisted of expressed TCRB transcripts (all of the isolated RNA was reverse transcribed). Some clones are missing from TCRdb's copy, which holds only in-frame ones; the method was immunoSEQ multiplex PCR. The table includes 80,000 to 90,000 clones, about a third detected once. V gene TRBV5-5 combines with J gene TRBJ2-7; 9 bases match TRBD1. Sequencing input: stem cell memory CD4+ T cells from blood. The origin of this receptor is a woman between 18 and 30 years old in good health. The CDR3 here is CASSPGQGSYEQYF. The CDR3 DNA reads TGTGCCAGCAGTCCCGGACAGGGGTCCTACGAGCAGTACTTC.